These 8 T cell receptor beta chains share one sample of origin, sequenced in a study of blood T cell repertoires in COVID-19 (dated by TCRdb to about 2020). Library generation was performed with the immunoSEQ multiplex PCR assay. Imported from immuneACCESS, the table was reduced by TCRdb to in-frame sequences with V and J called. These copies leave out some clones; in studies compared against another copy, an unresolved V gene accounts for under half, and the cause of the remainder is not known. Recorded for this sample are about 440,000 clones; 70% to 90% of them occurred a single time. The top ten constitute about 2% of the sample. Specimen: PBMCs or T cells enriched from blood (not recorded which). The receptors were sampled from a woman younger than 35 with acute COVID-19.

V gene TRBV5-1 combines with J gene TRBJ2-7; TRBD1 agrees at 10 bases. CDR3 length equals 16 residues. Per germline, CDR1 SGHRS and CDR2 YFSETQ. Trimming cost V 4 bases and J 0 bases; bases outside gene matches: 7. In DNA, the CDR3 is TGCGCCAGCAGCCCCACCGGGACAGGGGTCTCCTACGAGCAGTACTTC. Protein sequence: CASSPTGTGVSYEQYF. The full variable domain, with the rest looked up from reference TRBV5-1 and TRBJ2-7, is KAGVTQTPRYLIKTRGQQVTLSCSPISGHRSVSWYQQTPGQGLQFLFEYFSETQRNKGNFPGRFSGRQFSNSRSEMNVSTLELGDSALYLCASSPTGTGVSYEQYFGPGTRLTVT.

With respect to this clone: Other DNA sequences within the sample encode an identical CDR3. The chain is built from TRBV6-2 or TRBV6-3 and TRBJ2-5; D is unclear. Trimming stripped 3 bases from V and 0 bases from J, with 5 bases between. The germline CDR1 and CDR2 sequences are MNHEY and SVGEGT. There are 13 residues in the CDR3. CDR3 residues: CASSYRDQETQYF. In DNA form, the CDR3 reads TGTGCCAGCAGTTATAGAGACCAAGAGACCCAGTACTTC.

The chain links TRBV4-3 to TRBJ2-7; tentative D call: TRBD1 (5 bases). The CDR3 has 15 amino acids. V shed 4 bases and J shed 1 base, with 14 bases lying between them. Germline V gene data show CDR1 as LGHNA and CDR2 as YSLEER. The CDR3 region has the DNA TGCGCCAGCAGCCGCCTCTTACAGGAGTCCTACGAGCAGTACTTC. Residues: CASSRLLQESYEQYF.

V and J are TRBV4-1 and TRBJ2-1; TRBD2 matches at 10 bases. Germline values: CDR1 MGHRA, CDR2 YSYEKL. This CDR3 contains 15 residues. The J segment lost 2 bases and the V segment lost 5 bases, leaving 3 bases of the junction unmatched. The DNA of the CDR3 is TGCGCCAGCAGCAAGCGGGGGGGCCCCTACAATGAGCAGTTCTTC. Protein: CASSKRGGPYNEQFF.

This chain links TRBV7-3 with TRBJ1-1, with D possibly being TRBD1 (5 bases). Germline-derived CDR1 and CDR2 are SGHTA and FQGTGA. The V gene lost 1 base and the J gene lost 2 bases, with 8 bases spanning the gap. This CDR3 has 14 residues. This chain's CDR3 is CASSLNGHNTEAFF. The CDR3 DNA is TGTGCCAGCAGCTTAAACGGACACAACACTGAAGCTTTCTTT.

The CDR3 loop is CASSPNNNQPQHF. In DNA form, the CDR3 reads TGTGCCAGCAGTCCAAACAACAATCAGCCCCAGCATTTT. The chain has TRBV6-5 and TRBJ1-5; D uncertain. The V gene lost 5 bases and the J gene lost 3 bases, with 8 bases spanning the gap. The CDR3 has 13 amino acids. Germline CDR1 is MNHEY and CDR2 is SVGAGI.

The CDR3 reads CASSLDRETNQPQHF. The CDR3 DNA is TGCGCCAGCAGCCTTGACAGGGAAACCAATCAGCCCCAGCATTTT. The chain recombines TRBV4-1 with TRBJ1-5; TRBD1 matches at 7 bases. Trimming cost V 4 bases and J 3 bases; bases outside gene matches: 6. The V gene's germline CDR1 is MGHRA and CDR2 YSYEKL. The CDR3 contains 15 residues.

The chain links TRBV5-6 to TRBJ1-1, with D hard to call. Trimming took off 8 bases at V and 1 base at J, with 12 bases between the two ends. Germline V lookup: CDR1 SGHDT, CDR2 YYEEEE. This CDR3 comprises 13 residues. CDR3 sequence: CASGRWANTEAFF. The CDR3 DNA is TGTGCCAGTGGAAGGTGGGCGAACACTGAAGCTTTCTTT.